This is a list of T cell receptor beta chains from one sample in a study of CD8+ T cells in alopecia areata. This table comes from immunoSEQ multiplex PCR, and its TCRdb copy is limited to in-frame clones, with some not included. Here the sample spans 110,000 or so clones, 45% to 70% being singletons. Source material: CD8+ T cells sorted from blood. These receptor sequences come from a human donor in good health. The CDR3 runs from the conserved cysteine through the conserved F or W. The D gene is left open where the match is weak. The size of a clone is reported for some rows only, either as once, few or many, or as a class for expanded clones.

V gene	D gene	clone size	J gene	CDR3 protein	CDR3 DNA
TRBV13	.	.	TRBJ1-2	CASSLGTVAYGYTF	TGTGCCAGCAGCTTAGGGACAGTAGCCTATGGCTACACCTTC
TRBV28	.	.	TRBJ2-5	CASRLTPFDKPKYF	TGTGCCAGCAGGCTTACCCCCTTCGACAAACCCAAGTACTTC
TRBV19	TRBD2	few	TRBJ2-2	CATKREGNTGELFF	TGTGCCACCAAGAGGGAGGGGAACACCGGGGAGCTGTTTTTT
TRBV10-3	.	.	TRBJ1-1	CAIRAAGVNTEAFF	TGTGCCATCAGGGCAGCTGGAGTGAACACTGAAGCTTTCTTT
TRBV27	TRBD2	once	TRBJ2-1	CASSSGTSGSYNEQFF	TGTGCCAGCAGTTCGGGGACTAGCGGTTCCTACAATGAGCAGTTCTTC
TRBV5-4	TRBD1	.	TRBJ2-7	CASSQWTGNVEQYF	TGCGCCAGCAGCCAGTGGACAGGGAATGTCGAGCAGTACTTC
TRBV5-4	.	.	TRBJ2-7	CASSLGFSSYEQYF	TGTGCCAGCAGCTTAGGTTTCAGCTCCTACGAGCAGTACTTC
TRBV6-5	.	.	TRBJ2-7	CASSSDTLSSYEQYF	TGTGCCAGCAGTTCGGACACCCTGAGCTCCTACGAGCAGTACTTC
TRBV10-3	TRBD1	.	TRBJ2-7	CAINSGTGAYEQYF	TGTGCCATCAACTCCGGGACAGGGGCCTACGAGCAGTACTTC
TRBV7-9	.	.	TRBJ1-3	CASSPSSRDTIYF	TGTGCCAGCAGCCCCTCCTCCCGGGACACCATATATTTT
TRBV19	.	.	TRBJ1-2	CASSVSGTAVNYGYTF	TGTGCCAGTAGTGTCTCCGGGACGGCGGTTAACTATGGCTACACCTTC
TRBV5-6	TRBD2	.	TRBJ2-7	CASSFPSGGPNEQYF	TGTGCCAGCAGCTTCCCCAGCGGGGGGCCTAACGAGCAGTACTTC
TRBV5-6	.	.	TRBJ2-1	CASSRGPSAYNEQFF	TGTGCCAGCAGCCGGGGGCCATCCGCCTACAATGAGCAGTTCTTC
TRBV7-6	TRBD2	.	TRBJ2-2	CASSLVAGANTGELFF	TGTGCCAGCAGCTTAGTCGCGGGGGCGAACACCGGGGAGCTGTTTTTT
TRBV5-1	.	.	TRBJ2-5	CASSPLREETQYF	TGCGCCAGCAGCCCTCTCAGGGAAGAGACCCAGTACTTC
TRBV7-9	TRBD1	once	TRBJ2-2	CASSLLQGARTGELFF	TGTGCCAGCAGCTTACTCCAGGGGGCACGAACCGGGGAGCTGTTTTTT
TRBV11-2	.	.	TRBJ2-1	CASSPSNEQFF	TGTGCCAGCAGCCCATCCAATGAGCAGTTCTTC
TRBV5-6	TRBD2	.	TRBJ2-1	CASSSLGSRGGLNEQFF	TGTGCCAGCAGCTCGCTGGGATCGCGGGGGGGCCTCAATGAGCAGTTCTTC
TRBV29-1	.	few	TRBJ1-1	CSVEGRGNTEAFF	TGCAGCGTTGAGGGCAGGGGGAACACTGAAGCTTTCTTT
TRBV6-6	.	.	TRBJ1-5	CASSYSVGNQPQHF	TGTGCCAGCAGTTACTCAGTCGGAAATCAGCCCCAGCATTTT
TRBV10-2	.	.	TRBJ2-5	CASSESLVVGQTQYF	TGCGCCAGCAGTGAGAGCCTAGTCGTCGGGCAGACCCAGTACTTC
TRBV13	.	.	TRBJ2-3	CASSKSLPWSTRTDTQYF	TGTGCCAGCAGCAAATCGCTGCCCTGGAGTACCCGCACAGATACGCAGTATTTT
TRBV15	TRBD2	few	TRBJ2-5	CATSDVAGAGETQYF	TGTGCCACCAGCGATGTAGCGGGGGCAGGGGAGACCCAGTACTTC
TRBV4-3	.	.	TRBJ2-5	CASSQVGRETQYF	TGCGCCAGCAGCCAAGTGGGGAGAGAGACCCAGTACTTC
TRBV2	TRBD1	once	TRBJ2-3	CASTIWTGGMGTDTQYF	TGTGCCAGCACGATTTGGACAGGGGGCATGGGCACAGATACGCAGTATTTT